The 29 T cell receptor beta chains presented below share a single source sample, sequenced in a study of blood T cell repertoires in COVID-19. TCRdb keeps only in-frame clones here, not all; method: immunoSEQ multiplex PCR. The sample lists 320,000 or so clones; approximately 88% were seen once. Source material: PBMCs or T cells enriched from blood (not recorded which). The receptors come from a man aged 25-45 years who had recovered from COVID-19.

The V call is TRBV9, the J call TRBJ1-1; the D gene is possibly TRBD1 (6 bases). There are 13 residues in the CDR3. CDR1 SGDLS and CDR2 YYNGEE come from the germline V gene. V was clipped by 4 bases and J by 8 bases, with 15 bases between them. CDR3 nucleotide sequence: TGTGCCAGCAGCCCCCAGAACAGGGAAGAAGCTTTCTTT. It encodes CASSPQNREEAFF.

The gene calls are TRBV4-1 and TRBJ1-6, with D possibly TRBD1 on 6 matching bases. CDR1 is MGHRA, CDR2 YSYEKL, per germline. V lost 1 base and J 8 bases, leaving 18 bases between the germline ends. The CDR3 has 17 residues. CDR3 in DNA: TGCGCCAGCAGCCAAGGCAGCTTGGGGGCGCGATATTCACCCCTCCACTTT. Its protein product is CASSQGSLGARYSPLHF.

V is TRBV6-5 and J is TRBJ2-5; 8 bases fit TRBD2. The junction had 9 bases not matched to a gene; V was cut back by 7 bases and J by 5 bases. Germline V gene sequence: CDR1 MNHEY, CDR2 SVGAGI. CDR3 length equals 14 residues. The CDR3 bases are TGTGCCAGCAAGTTTACGGGGGGGCTGGAGACCCAGTACTTC. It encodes CASKFTGGLETQYF.

Written as DNA, the CDR3 is TGTGCCAGCAGCCAAGGGGCAGGGTACGAGCAGTACTTC. As protein: CASSQGAGYEQYF. The chain joins TRBV3-1 (or the pseudogene TRBV3-2) to TRBJ2-7; possibly TRBD1 for D (5 bases). CDR3 length: 13 residues. V lost 1 base and J 4 bases, leaving 8 bases between the germline ends. The germline gives CDR1 LGHDT, CDR2 YNNKEL (reference sequence).

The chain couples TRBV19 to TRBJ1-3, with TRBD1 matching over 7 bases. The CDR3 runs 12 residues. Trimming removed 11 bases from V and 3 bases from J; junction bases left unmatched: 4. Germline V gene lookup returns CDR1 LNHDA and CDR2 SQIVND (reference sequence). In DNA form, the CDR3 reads TGTGCCTCCCAGGGGGGTGGAAACACCATATATTTT. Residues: CASQGGGNTIYF.

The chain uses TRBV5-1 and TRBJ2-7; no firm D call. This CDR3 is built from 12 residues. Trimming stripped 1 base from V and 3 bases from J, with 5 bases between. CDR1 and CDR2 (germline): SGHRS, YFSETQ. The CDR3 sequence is CASSLSFYEQYF. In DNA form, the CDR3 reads TGCGCCAGCAGCTTGTCATTCTACGAGCAGTACTTC.

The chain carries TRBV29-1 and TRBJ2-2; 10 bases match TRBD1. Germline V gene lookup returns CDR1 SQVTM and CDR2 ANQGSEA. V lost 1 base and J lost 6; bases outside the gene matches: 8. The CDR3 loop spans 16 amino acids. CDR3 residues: CSVEGGQGMFAGELFF. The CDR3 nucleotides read TGCAGCGTTGAAGGGGGACAGGGGATGTTTGCCGGGGAGCTGTTTTTT.

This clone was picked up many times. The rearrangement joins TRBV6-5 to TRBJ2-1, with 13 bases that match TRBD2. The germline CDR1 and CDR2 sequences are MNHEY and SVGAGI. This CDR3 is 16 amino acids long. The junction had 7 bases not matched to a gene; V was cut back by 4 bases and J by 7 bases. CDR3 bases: TGTGCCAGCAGTTTACTAGCGGGGGGGCCTGGGAATGAGCAGTTCTTC. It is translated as CASSLLAGGPGNEQFF.

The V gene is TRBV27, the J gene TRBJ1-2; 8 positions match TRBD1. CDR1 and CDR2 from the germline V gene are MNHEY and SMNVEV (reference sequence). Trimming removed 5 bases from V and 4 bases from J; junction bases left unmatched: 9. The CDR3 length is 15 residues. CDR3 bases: TGTGCCAGCAGTCTTACAGGGGGGAGGACCTATGGCTACACCTTC. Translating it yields CASSLTGGRTYGYTF.

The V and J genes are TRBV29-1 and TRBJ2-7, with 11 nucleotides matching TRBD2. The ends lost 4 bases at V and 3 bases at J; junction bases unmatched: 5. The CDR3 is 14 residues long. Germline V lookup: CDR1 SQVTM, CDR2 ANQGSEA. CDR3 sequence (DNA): TGCAGCGTTGCAGCCGGGACTAGCGGCTACGAGCAGTACTTC. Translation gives CSVAAGTSGYEQYF.

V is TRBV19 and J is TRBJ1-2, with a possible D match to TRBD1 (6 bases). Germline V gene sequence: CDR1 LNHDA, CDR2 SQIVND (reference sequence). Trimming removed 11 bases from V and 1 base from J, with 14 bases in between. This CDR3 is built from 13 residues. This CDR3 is CAATGRLNYGYTF. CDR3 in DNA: TGTGCCGCGACAGGTCGGCTTAACTATGGCTACACCTTC.

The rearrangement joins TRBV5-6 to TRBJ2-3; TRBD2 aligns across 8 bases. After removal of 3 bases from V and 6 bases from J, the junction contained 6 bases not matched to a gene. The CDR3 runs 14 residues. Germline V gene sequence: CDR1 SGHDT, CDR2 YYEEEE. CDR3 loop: CASSYGTSYDTQYF. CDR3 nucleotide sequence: TGTGCCAGCAGCTACGGGACTAGTTACGATACGCAGTATTTT.

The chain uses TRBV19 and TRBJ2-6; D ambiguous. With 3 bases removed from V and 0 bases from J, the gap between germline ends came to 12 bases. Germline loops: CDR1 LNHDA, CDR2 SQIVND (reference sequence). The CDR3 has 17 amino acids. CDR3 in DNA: TGTGCCAGTAGTATGACCTACAGTTCCTCTGGGGCCAACGTCCTGACTTTC. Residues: CASSMTYSSSGANVLTF.

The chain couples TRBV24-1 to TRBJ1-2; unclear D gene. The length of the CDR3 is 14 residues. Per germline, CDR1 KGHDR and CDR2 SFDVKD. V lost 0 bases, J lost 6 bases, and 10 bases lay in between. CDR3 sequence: CATSDLGRSHGYTF. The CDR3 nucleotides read TGTGCCACCAGTGATTTGGGGAGGTCGCATGGCTACACCTTC.

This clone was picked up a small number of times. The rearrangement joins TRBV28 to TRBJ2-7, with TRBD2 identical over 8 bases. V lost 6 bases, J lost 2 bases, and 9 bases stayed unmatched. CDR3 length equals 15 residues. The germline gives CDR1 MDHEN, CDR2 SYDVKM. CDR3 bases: TGTGCCAGCAGACGGAGCGGGGGCTTCACCTACGAGCAGTACTTC. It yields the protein CASRRSGGFTYEQYF.

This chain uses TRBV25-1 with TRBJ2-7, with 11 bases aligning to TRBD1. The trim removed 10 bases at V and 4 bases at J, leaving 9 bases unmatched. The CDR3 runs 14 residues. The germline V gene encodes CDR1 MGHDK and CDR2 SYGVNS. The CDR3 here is CATQGQGEIYEQYF. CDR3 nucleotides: TGTGCCACCCAGGGACAGGGGGAAATATACGAGCAGTACTTC.

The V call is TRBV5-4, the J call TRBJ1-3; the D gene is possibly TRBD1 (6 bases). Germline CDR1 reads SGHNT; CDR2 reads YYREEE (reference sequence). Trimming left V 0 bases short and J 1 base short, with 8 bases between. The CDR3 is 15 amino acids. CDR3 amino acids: CASSLARGSGNTIYF. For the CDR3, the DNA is TGTGCCAGCAGCTTGGCCAGGGGTTCTGGAAACACCATATATTTT. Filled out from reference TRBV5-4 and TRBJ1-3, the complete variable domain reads ETGVTQSPTHLIKTRGQQVTLRCSSQSGHNTVSWYQQALGQGPQFIFQYYREEENGRGNFPPRFSGLQFPNYSSELNVNALELDDSALYLCASSLARGSGNTIYFGEGSWLTVV.

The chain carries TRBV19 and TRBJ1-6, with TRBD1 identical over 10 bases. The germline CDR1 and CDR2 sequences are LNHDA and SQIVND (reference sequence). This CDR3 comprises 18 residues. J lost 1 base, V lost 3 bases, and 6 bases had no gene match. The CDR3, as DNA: TGTGCCAGTAGTATTCGACTGGGACAGGGGTCCTATAATTCACCCCTCCACTTT. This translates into CASSIRLGQGSYNSPLHF.

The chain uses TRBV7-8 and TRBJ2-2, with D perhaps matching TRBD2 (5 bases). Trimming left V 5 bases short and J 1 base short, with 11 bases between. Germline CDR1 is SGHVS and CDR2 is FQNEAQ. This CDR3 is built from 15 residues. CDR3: CASSQDAGNTGELFF. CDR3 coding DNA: TGTGCCAGCAGCCAAGACGCGGGGAACACCGGGGAGCTGTTTTTT.

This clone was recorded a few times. The CDR3 reads CASHRRNEKLFF. The CDR3 DNA follows: TGTGCCAGCCACAGAAGAAATGAAAAACTGTTTTTT. The rearrangement links TRBV2 to TRBJ1-4, with D unclear. V was clipped by 8 bases and J by 5 bases, with 9 bases between them. Germline CDR1 reads SNHLY; CDR2 reads FYNNEI. This CDR3 is built from 12 residues.

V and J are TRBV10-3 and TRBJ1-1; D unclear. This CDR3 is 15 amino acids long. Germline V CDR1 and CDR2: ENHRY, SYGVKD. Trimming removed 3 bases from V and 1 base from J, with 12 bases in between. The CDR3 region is CAISEVVGRNTEAFF. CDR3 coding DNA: TGTGCCATCAGTGAAGTGGTAGGGAGGAACACTGAAGCTTTCTTT.

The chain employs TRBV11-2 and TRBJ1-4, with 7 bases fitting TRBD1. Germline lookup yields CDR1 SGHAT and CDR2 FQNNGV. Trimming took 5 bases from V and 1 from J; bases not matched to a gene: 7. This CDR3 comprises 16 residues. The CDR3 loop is CASSLRQGKTNEKLFF. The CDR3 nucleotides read TGTGCCAGCAGCCTTCGACAGGGTAAAACTAATGAAAAACTGTTTTTT.

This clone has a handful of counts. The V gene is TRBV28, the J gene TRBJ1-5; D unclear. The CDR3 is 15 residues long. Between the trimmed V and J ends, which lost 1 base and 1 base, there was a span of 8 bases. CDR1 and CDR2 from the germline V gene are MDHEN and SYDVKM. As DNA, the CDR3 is TGTGCCAGCAGTTTATTGAGGGAGAGCAATCAGCCCCAGCATTTT. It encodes CASSLLRESNQPQHF.

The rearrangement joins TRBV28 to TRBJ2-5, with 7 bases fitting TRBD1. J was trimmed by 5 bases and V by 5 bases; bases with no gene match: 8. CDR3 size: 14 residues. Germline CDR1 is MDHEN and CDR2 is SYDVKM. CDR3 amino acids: CASSKQGTRETQYF. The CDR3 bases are TGTGCCAGCAGTAAACAGGGGACGAGGGAGACCCAGTACTTC.

The DNA for the CDR3 is TGTGCCAGCAGTCGGGACTCCGCAGACACAGATACGCAGTATTTT. It yields the protein CASSRDSADTDTQYF. V gene TRBV2 combines with J gene TRBJ2-3; D possibly corresponds to TRBD2 (6 bases). The CDR3 has 15 residues. Per germline, CDR1 SNHLY and CDR2 FYNNEI. V lost 5 bases and J 2 bases, leaving 14 bases between the germline ends.

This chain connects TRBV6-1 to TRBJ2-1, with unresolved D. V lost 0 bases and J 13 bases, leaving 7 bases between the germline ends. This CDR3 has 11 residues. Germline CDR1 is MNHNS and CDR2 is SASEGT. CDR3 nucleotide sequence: TGTGCCAGCAGTGAAGCGCCAGGTCAGTTCTTC. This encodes CASSEAPGQFF.

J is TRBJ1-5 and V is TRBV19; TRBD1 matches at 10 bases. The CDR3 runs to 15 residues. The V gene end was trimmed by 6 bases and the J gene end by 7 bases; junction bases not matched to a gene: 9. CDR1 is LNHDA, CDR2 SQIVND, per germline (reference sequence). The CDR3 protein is CASSGRQGAEQPQHF. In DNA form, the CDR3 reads TGTGCCAGTAGCGGCCGACAGGGGGCGGAACAGCCCCAGCATTTT. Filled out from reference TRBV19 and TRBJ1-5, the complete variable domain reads DGGITQSPKYLFRKEGQNVTLSCEQNLNHDAMYWYRQDPGQGLRLIYYSQIVNDFQKGDIAEGYSVSREKKESFPLTVTSAQKNPTAFYLCASSGRQGAEQPQHFGDGTRLSIL.

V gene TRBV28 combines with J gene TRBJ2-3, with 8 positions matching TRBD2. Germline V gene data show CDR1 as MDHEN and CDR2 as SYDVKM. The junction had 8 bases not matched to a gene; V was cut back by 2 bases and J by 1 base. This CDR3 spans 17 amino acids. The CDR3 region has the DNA TGTGCCAGCAGTTTAATAGGGCAGCGGGGGCGCACAGATACGCAGTATTTT. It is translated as CASSLIGQRGRTDTQYF.

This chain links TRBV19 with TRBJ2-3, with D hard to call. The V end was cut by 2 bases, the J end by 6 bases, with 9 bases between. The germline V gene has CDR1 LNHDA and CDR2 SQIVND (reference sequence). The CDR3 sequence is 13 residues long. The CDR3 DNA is TGTGCCAGTAGTATAAGGTGGGCCGATACGCAGTATTTT. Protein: CASSIRWADTQYF.